These 29 T cell receptor beta chains were all obtained from the same sample, sequenced in a study of cytomegalovirus exposure and HLA in healthy donors. The PCR was carried out with 60 Vbeta primers and 13 Jbeta primers. Method: immunoSEQ multiplex PCR; TCRdb's copy keeps in-frame clones and lacks some. The sample yields 95,000 to 130,000 clones, around a tenth seen once. The sequenced sample was PBMCs. The origin of the receptors is a young man in good health and CMV-seronegative.

The chain employs TRBV29-1 and TRBJ2-7, with D perhaps matching TRBD1 (5 bases). Between the trimmed V and J ends, which lost 4 bases and 6 bases, there was a span of 10 bases. The CDR3 is 11 amino acids. CDR1 and CDR2 from the germline V gene are SQVTM and ANQGSEA. The CDR3 sequence is CSVGGVSEQYF. The CDR3 nucleotides read TGCAGCGTTGGGGGCGTAAGCGAGCAGTACTTC.

This sequence joins TRBV7-9 and TRBJ1-1, with D tentatively TRBD1 (5 bases). The germline V and J ends were trimmed by 5 bases and 9 bases, with 22 bases remaining between them. Germline loops: CDR1 SEHNR, CDR2 FQNEAQ (reference sequence). The CDR3 spans 15 residues. The CDR3 here is CASSPPGVMGFQAFF. CDR3 nucleotide sequence: TGTGCCAGCAGCCCTCCGGGGGTGATGGGGTTTCAAGCTTTCTTT.

V usage is TRBV19 and J usage is TRBJ1-1; no definite D call. The CDR3 extends over 12 amino acids. Germline V CDR1 and CDR2: LNHDA, SQIVND (reference sequence). V dropped 3 bases and J dropped 8 bases, with 10 bases sitting between them. As DNA, the CDR3 is TGTGCCAGTAGTATTTCTAACGGGGAAGCTTTCTTT. Translation gives CASSISNGEAFF.

In its sample, this clone was seen a few times. The CDR3 DNA reads as TGTGCCAGCTCACCACGGAGCTCCTACGGCTACACCTTC. Protein sequence: CASSPRSSYGYTF. The chain joins TRBV18 to TRBJ1-2; the D is unclear. Trimming took 1 base from V and 8 from J, leaving 11 bases between them. From germline, CDR1 is KGHSH and CDR2 LQKENI. The CDR3 is made up of 13 amino acids.

The rearrangement joins TRBV7-2 to TRBJ1-1; TRBD1 aligns across 8 bases. The V gene's germline CDR1 is SGHTA and CDR2 FQGNSA. This CDR3 comprises 16 residues. V was clipped by 1 base and J by 1 base; unmatched bases: 5. CDR3: CASSLGGDRSNTEAFF. In DNA form, the CDR3 reads TGTGCCAGCAGCTTAGGAGGGGACAGGTCGAACACTGAAGCTTTCTTT.

This chain joins TRBV7-9 and TRBJ2-1; D not certain. This CDR3 is built from 11 residues. V lost 8 bases to trimming and J lost 4 bases, with 6 bases between them. The germline gives CDR1 SEHNR, CDR2 FQNEAQ (reference sequence). The CDR3 nucleotides are TGTGCCAGCTCCGGGTACAATGAGCAGTTCTTC. It specifies CASSGYNEQFF.

The table lists this clone with a few counts. The rearrangement joins TRBV30 to TRBJ2-3; 8 bases align to TRBD2. Unmatched junction bases numbered 14, after V lost 2 bases and J lost 1 base. CDR3 length: 18 residues. Germline loops: CDR1 GTSNPN, CDR2 SVGIG (reference sequence). Here the CDR3 reads CAWSIAPGLGGGTDTQYF. The CDR3 coding sequence is TGTGCCTGGAGTATCGCCCCGGGACTAGGAGGAGGCACAGATACGCAGTATTTT.

In this sample, this clone turned up a few times. The chain has TRBV5-4 and TRBJ1-2; D is undetermined. This CDR3 is built from 15 residues. Looked up from germline, CDR1 is SGHNT and CDR2 is YYREEE (reference sequence). Trimming stripped 0 bases from V and 3 bases from J, with 12 bases between. The CDR3 reads CASSLDPGADYGYTF. CDR3 DNA: TGTGCCAGCAGCTTGGACCCGGGAGCGGACTATGGCTACACCTTC.

J is TRBJ1-1 and V is TRBV5-1; 11 bases are a match to TRBD1. Germline CDR1 SGHRS, CDR2 YFSETQ. The length of the CDR3 is 16 residues. V lost 4 bases to trimming and J lost 6 bases; unmatched junction nucleotides: 11. The CDR3 is CASSQGQGGGRAEAFF. In DNA form, the CDR3 reads TGCGCCAGCAGCCAGGGACAGGGGGGTGGAAGGGCTGAAGCTTTCTTT.

J is TRBJ2-7 and V is TRBV4-3; D gene unclear. This CDR3 spans 14 amino acids. V was cut by 0 bases and J by 3 bases, with 9 bases left in between. Germline values: CDR1 LGHNA, CDR2 YSLEER. CDR3 coding DNA: TGCGCCAGCAGCCAAGATGGCCAGAACTACGAGCAGTACTTC. It encodes CASSQDGQNYEQYF.

This clone was seen more than once but under ten times. Other nucleotide sequences in the sample specify the same CDR3. V gene TRBV5-4 combines with J gene TRBJ1-5; 7 bases fit TRBD1. Germline V lookup: CDR1 SGHNT, CDR2 YYREEE (reference sequence). V shed 4 bases, J shed 4 bases, and the junction held 8 bases outside the gene matches. The CDR3 spans 15 residues. The DNA of the CDR3 is TGTGCCAGCAGCCCCGGACAGGCACCTAATCAGCCCCAGCATTTT. This translates into CASSPGQAPNQPQHF.

About this clone: The junction does not match germline at one end; this may be a read error. This chain joins TRBV7-7 and TRBJ2-1; D is unclear. This CDR3 is built from 15 residues. Per the germline V gene, CDR1 is SSHAT and CDR2 is FNYEAQ (reference sequence). CDR3 DNA: TGTGCTAGCAGCCACGAGACTGGCTCCTACAATGAGCAGTTCTTC. Protein product: CASSHETGSYNEQFF.

This clone has just a few counts. The chain links TRBV7-8 to TRBJ1-5, with D uncertain. The germline CDR1 and CDR2 sequences are SGHVS and FQNEAQ. The CDR3 is 14 residues long. V lost 6 bases, J lost 0 bases, and 9 bases lay in between. The DNA of the CDR3 is TGTGCCAGCAGACTCGGTAGTAGCAATCAGCCCCAGCATTTT. Protein product: CASRLGSSNQPQHF.

The rearrangement links TRBV4-3 to TRBJ2-5; D may be TRBD2 (6 bases). V was shortened by 0 bases and J by 6 bases, with 11 bases between the two germline ends. CDR1 LGHNA and CDR2 YSLEER come from the germline V gene. CDR3 length: 14 amino acids. CDR3 in amino acids: CASSQDGGVQTQYF. In DNA form, the CDR3 reads TGCGCCAGCAGCCAAGATGGCGGGGTTCAGACCCAGTACTTC.

About this clone: Other DNA sequences in this sample translate to the same CDR3. This chain links TRBV4-1 with TRBJ2-7, with 16 nucleotides matching TRBD2. The J segment lost 5 bases and the V segment lost 1 base, leaving 5 bases of the junction unmatched. In germline, CDR1 is MGHRA, CDR2 YSYEKL. The CDR3 totals 17 residues. The CDR3 is CASSQGGLAGGGDEQYF. The CDR3, as DNA: TGCGCCAGCAGCCAAGGGGGACTAGCGGGAGGGGGAGACGAGCAGTACTTC.

There are a few counts of this clone. V usage is TRBV30 and J usage is TRBJ2-3; 7 bases align to TRBD2. Looked up from germline, CDR1 is GTSNPN and CDR2 is SVGIG (reference sequence). J was trimmed by 4 bases and V by 0 bases; bases with no gene match: 4. This CDR3 region has 14 residues. The CDR3 spells CAWSVGGKPDTQYF. Written as DNA, the CDR3 is TGTGCCTGGAGTGTCGGGGGGAAGCCAGATACGCAGTATTTT.

This clone has more than one count but fewer than ten. The rearrangement links TRBV2 to TRBJ2-3; 9 bases fit TRBD2. Trimming took 0 bases from V and 3 from J; bases not matched to a gene: 7. Germline V gene sequence: CDR1 SNHLY, CDR2 FYNNEI. The length of the CDR3 is 17 residues. The CDR3: CASSEAVAGVGTDTQYF. The CDR3 DNA reads as TGTGCCAGCAGTGAAGCGGTAGCGGGAGTTGGAACAGATACGCAGTATTTT.

V gene TRBV27 combines with J gene TRBJ2-3; 9 bases match TRBD2. Germline-derived CDR1 and CDR2 are MNHEY and SMNVEV (reference sequence). This CDR3 is 18 amino acids long. The V segment lost 5 bases and the J segment 0 bases; nucleotides outside the gene matches: 12. The CDR3 sequence is CASSQYIGLASSTDTQYF. As DNA, the CDR3 is TGTGCCAGCAGTCAGTACATAGGACTAGCGAGTAGCACAGATACGCAGTATTTT.

The rearrangement uses TRBV11-2 and TRBJ1-3; D possibly corresponds to TRBD1 (5 bases). V was clipped by 6 bases and J by 0 bases, with 18 bases between them. There are 17 residues in the CDR3. Germline loops: CDR1 SGHAT, CDR2 FQNNGV. Written as DNA, the CDR3 is TGTGCCAGCAGACTGGGGCGGGACCTCATCTCTGGAAACACCATATATTTT. This translates into CASRLGRDLISGNTIYF.

The sample holds many counts of this clone. CDR3 sequence (DNA): TGTGCCAGCAGTTTATCCTATGACAGGGTTAGCACAGATACGCAGTATTTT. This translates into CASSLSYDRVSTDTQYF. The chain carries TRBV28 and TRBJ2-3, with 7 bases aligning to TRBD1. After removal of 1 base from V and 0 bases from J, the junction contained 7 bases not matched to a gene. From germline, CDR1 is MDHEN and CDR2 SYDVKM. The CDR3 extends over 17 amino acids.

This clone was seen more than once but under ten times. This chain joins TRBV5-1 and TRBJ1-1, with TRBD1 identical over 9 bases. Trimming at V came to 3 bases and at J to 2 bases, leaving 5 bases not matched to a gene. Germline V gives CDR1 SGHRS, CDR2 YFSETQ. The CDR3 runs 15 residues. The CDR3 nucleotides read TGCGCCAGCAGCTCTGGACAGGGGCTAAACACTGAAGCTTTCTTT. It is translated as CASSSGQGLNTEAFF.

CDR3 sequence (DNA): TGTGCTAGTGGTTCCCCAGCGGAGCGGGATGTCGATGAGCAGTTCTTC. Protein: CASGSPAERDVDEQFF. The chain is built from TRBV12-5 and TRBJ2-1; 7 nucleotides line up with TRBD2. This CDR3 region has 16 residues. Germline V lookup: CDR1 LGHNT, CDR2 FRNRAP. The V segment lost 4 bases and the J segment 8 bases; nucleotides outside the gene matches: 14.

The chain combines TRBV2 with TRBJ1-3; the D is unclear. The CDR3 has 13 amino acids. The germline V gene encodes CDR1 SNHLY and CDR2 FYNNEI. Trimming took 8 bases from V and 0 from J, leaving 8 bases between them. CDR3 region: CASGEYSGNTIYF. CDR3 DNA sequence: TGTGCCAGCGGGGAGTACTCTGGAAACACCATATATTTT.

This clone came up a few times. The chain uses TRBV5-1 and TRBJ2-7; 7 bases are a match to TRBD1. The trim removed 3 bases at V and 4 bases at J, leaving 7 bases unmatched. Germline lookup yields CDR1 SGHRS and CDR2 YFSETQ. This CDR3 contains 14 residues. CDR3 in amino acids: CASSSRDRDYEQYF. In nucleotides, the CDR3 is TGCGCCAGCAGCTCCCGGGACAGAGATTACGAGCAGTACTTC.

This rearrangement joins TRBV14 to TRBJ1-2; D remains unclear. Deletions cut 4 bases from V and 4 bases from J, with 10 bases between. The CDR3 consists of 13 residues. Germline lookup yields CDR1 SGHDN and CDR2 FVKESK. In DNA form, the CDR3 reads TGTGCCAGCAGCCCGGGATACCGCTATGGCTACACCTTC. Translating gives CASSPGYRYGYTF.

The chain joins TRBV4-3 to TRBJ2-3, with 8 nucleotides matching TRBD1. The V gene's germline CDR1 is LGHNA and CDR2 YSLEER. This CDR3 contains 16 residues. The V segment lost 1 base and the J segment 3 bases; nucleotides outside the gene matches: 6. The CDR3 loop reads CASSQGSRGPTDTQYF. The CDR3 coding sequence is TGCGCCAGCAGCCAAGGGAGCAGGGGGCCAACAGATACGCAGTATTTT.

The sample holds a few counts of this clone. The chain is built from TRBV19 and TRBJ2-1, with 10 bases matching TRBD1. There are 13 residues in the CDR3. From germline, CDR1 is LNHDA and CDR2 SQIVND (reference sequence). J lost 9 bases, V lost 5 bases, and 4 bases had no gene match. CDR3 bases: TGTGCCAGTAGTGCCGGGACAGGGGCTGAGCAGTTCTTC. Its protein is CASSAGTGAEQFF.

This chain uses TRBV19 with TRBJ2-5; D is unclear. Germline CDR1 LNHDA, CDR2 SQIVND (reference sequence). The CDR3 is made up of 11 amino acids. Trimming pared 7 bases from V and 2 bases from J, leaving 5 bases between. The CDR3 nucleotides are TGTGCCAGTAAGAGACAAGAGACCCAGTACTTC. Residues: CASKRQETQYF.

This clone was found a few times. The chain is built from TRBV4-1 and TRBJ1-1, with a possible D match to TRBD1 (5 bases). This CDR3 is 16 amino acids long. Per germline, CDR1 MGHRA and CDR2 YSYEKL. The V gene lost 1 base and the J gene lost 1 base, with 13 bases spanning the gap. For the CDR3, the DNA is TGCGCCAGCAGCCAAGGGGGGGGTTTTTCGAACACTGAAGCTTTCTTT. Translating gives CASSQGGGFSNTEAFF.